This T cell receptor beta chain was retrieved from a study of siplizumab effects on memory and regulatory T cells. The authors cocultured the mixed lymphocyte reaction cells at 37 degrees C for 6 to 7 days. Labelling of responder PBMCs was performed with CFSE and of stimulator PBMCs with Violet Dye, followed by mixing at 1:1. Study-wide points: Alloreactive sequences traceable to unstimulated CD4+ memory cells declined significantly under siplizumab. The Treg-derived share of mappable alloreactive CD4+ clones averaged roughly 69% with siplizumab and about 30% in controls. To unstimulated subsets, only a minor fraction of alloreactive clones could be mapped.

Measured with immunoSEQ multiplex PCR; TCRdb has only the in-frame clones, and not every one. The repertoire holds about 4,500 clones, around 50% seen once, with 3% to 5% in the top ten. Details on this clone: Its antigen is currently unknown.

Germline V gives CDR1 SGHRS, CDR2 YFSETQ. The germline V and J ends were trimmed by 3 bases and 4 bases, with 10 bases remaining between them. This CDR3 has 13 residues. This chain connects TRBV5-1 to TRBJ2-5; D unclear. The sequenced sample consisted of CFSE-low (dividing) CD4+ T cells sorted from an allogeneic mixed lymphocyte reaction. The receptor was isolated from a human donor in good health; the cells came from an allogeneic mixed lymphocyte reaction. Some clones in this sample may be carry-over from other donors' samples. CDR3 sequence reads: CASSWPGLETQYF. The CDR3 region has the DNA TGCGCCAGCAGCTGGCCAGGATTAGAGACCCAGTACTTC.